The present T cell receptor beta chain was sequenced within a study of PD-L1 blockade in urothelial cancer. About the study: Analysis of blood occurred 3 weeks (second dose) and 6 weeks after treatment start. Blood samples contained a median about 150,000 T cells.

Germline CDR1 ENHRY, CDR2 SYGVKD. V was clipped by 2 bases and J by 3 bases, with 13 bases between them. This CDR3 region has 15 residues. Turning to this clone: Its antigen is not identified.

Time point in this sample: pretreatment peripheral blood. Only in-frame clones appear in the TCRdb table, and some are missing; sequencing was by immunoSEQ multiplex PCR. The data contain tens of thousands of clones, 84% of them singletons. The study, taken as a whole, reports: When measured at 3 weeks, tumor-associated blood clones expanded more in durable-benefit patients.

The receptor comes from a woman aged 70-85 years with urothelial cancer. The V and J genes are TRBV10-3 and TRBJ2-5; a weak D match, TRBD1 (6 bases). Material: PBMCs, obtained around atezolizumab (anti-PD-L1) treatment. The CDR3: CAISEPGETKETQYF. The CDR3 region has the DNA TGTGCCATCAGTGAGCCAGGGGAAACCAAAGAGACCCAGTACTTC.